These 23 T cell receptor beta chains originate from one sample sequenced in a study of T cell changes during pregnancy in multiple sclerosis. Assay used: immunoSEQ multiplex PCR; TCRdb lists only in-frame clones, some missing. The repertoire holds roughly 61,000 clones, 93% seen once, with approximately 1.8% in the top ten. The sequenced sample was peripheral blood, obtained after pregnancy. These TCRs come from a female donor with multiple sclerosis, enrolled in a pregnancy study.

This clone was seen only once. The rearrangement joins TRBV19 to TRBJ2-1; a possible D gene is TRBD1 (6 bases). CDR3 size: 14 residues. Trimming removed 2 bases at V and 5 bases at J, with 10 bases between. Germline CDR1 reads LNHDA; CDR2 reads SQIVND (reference sequence). In DNA, the CDR3 is TGTGCCAGTAGTATAATGACAGGTAACAATGAGCAGTTCTTC. Translated, it gives CASSIMTGNNEQFF. The complete variable domain, with remaining parts taken from reference TRBV19 and TRBJ2-1, reads DGGITQSPKYLFRKEGQNVTLSCEQNLNHDAMYWYRQDPGQGLRLIYYSQIVNDFQKGDIAEGYSVSREKKESFPLTVTSAQKNPTAFYLCASSIMTGNNEQFFGPGTRLTVL.

This chain links TRBV6-1 with TRBJ1-2; D gene unclear. Germline CDR1 reads MNHNS; CDR2 reads SASEGT. Trimming cost V 3 bases and J 3 bases, with 11 bases left between them. This CDR3 comprises 14 residues. The CDR3: CASSDRTNYYGYTF. The CDR3 bases are TGTGCCAGCAGTGACAGAACGAATTACTATGGCTACACCTTC.

The chain uses TRBV7-2 and TRBJ2-5, with 7 bases fitting TRBD1. This CDR3 region has 15 residues. V was clipped by 2 bases and J by 0 bases; unmatched bases: 3. In germline, CDR1 is SGHTA, CDR2 FQGNSA. The CDR3 protein is CASSLRQGYQETQYF. As DNA, the CDR3 is TGTGCCAGCAGCTTACGACAGGGTTACCAAGAGACCCAGTACTTC.

The chain combines TRBV7-2 with TRBJ1-2; 7 bases agree with TRBD1. Trimming took 4 bases from V and 10 from J; bases not matched to a gene: 15. CDR3 length equals 15 residues. Germline loops: CDR1 SGHTA, CDR2 FQGNSA. CDR3 protein: CASSSSPGQRIAYTF. Here the CDR3 DNA reads TGTGCCAGCAGCTCTTCTCCGGGACAGAGGATTGCCTACACCTTC.

CDR3 nucleotide sequence: TGTGCCAGCAGCGGGACAGGCCAAGAGACCCAGTACTTC. This encodes CASSGTGQETQYF. This chain joins TRBV9 and TRBJ2-5, with 7 bases that match TRBD1. Germline values: CDR1 SGDLS, CDR2 YYNGEE. CDR3 size: 13 residues. Losses at the gene ends were 3 bases for V and 1 base for J; bases not matched to a gene: 0.

The V and J genes are TRBV14 and TRBJ1-2; D gene ambiguous. Between the trimmed V and J ends, which lost 4 bases and 7 bases, there was a span of 16 bases. The CDR3 has 14 amino acids. Per germline, CDR1 SGHDN and CDR2 FVKESK. As DNA, the CDR3 is TGTGCCAGCAGCCCAGGTGCGGGTCCGGGTGGCTACACCTTC. Translation: CASSPGAGPGGYTF.

This sequence joins TRBV5-1 and TRBJ2-7, with 8 bases fitting TRBD1. This CDR3 is built from 14 residues. Germline assignment: CDR1 SGHRS and CDR2 YFSETQ. V shed 1 base, J shed 5 bases, and the junction held 5 bases outside the gene matches. The CDR3 DNA reads as TGCGCCAGCAGCTTGTGGGCAGGGGGCGACGAGCAGTACTTC. Translating gives CASSLWAGGDEQYF.

The CDR3 DNA sequence: TGTGCCAGCAGCTTAGATCTTGTACACCGCTACGAGCAGTACTTC. Translation: CASSLDLVHRYEQYF. The chain recombines TRBV11-2 with TRBJ2-7; D is unresolved. The CDR3 extends over 15 amino acids. Germline CDR1 and CDR2: SGHAT and FQNNGV. The ends were cut back, 0 bases at V and 3 bases at J, with 12 bases in the middle.

The J gene is TRBJ2-7, the V gene TRBV5-1, with 8 bases lining up with TRBD2. CDR1 is SGHRS and CDR2 is YFSETQ in the germline V gene. The CDR3 totals 14 residues. J gave up 0 bases and V 3 bases, and 2 bases lay outside the gene matches. This chain's CDR3 is CASSSSGSSYEQYF. In DNA form, the CDR3 reads TGCGCCAGCAGCTCCAGCGGGAGCTCCTACGAGCAGTACTTC.

The chain carries TRBV29-1 and TRBJ1-4; D uncertain. Germline V gene data show CDR1 as SQVTM and CDR2 as ANQGSEA. This CDR3 is built from 12 residues. Trimming removed 3 bases from V and 6 bases from J, with 8 bases in between. The CDR3 here is CSVDRSDEKLFF. The CDR3 nucleotides are TGCAGCGTTGATAGATCGGATGAAAAACTGTTTTTT.

CDR3 loop: CASSLFNRENYGYTF. The CDR3 coding sequence is TGTGCCAGCAGCTTGTTCAACAGGGAAAACTATGGCTACACCTTC. The chain links TRBV5-4 to TRBJ1-2, with TRBD1 as a possible D gene (6 bases). V was shortened by 1 base and J by 2 bases, with 12 bases between the two germline ends. The CDR3 loop spans 15 amino acids. From germline, CDR1 is SGHNT and CDR2 YYREEE (reference sequence).

This chain uses TRBV25-1 with TRBJ1-3; D is uncertain. CDR3 length: 15 amino acids. CDR1 MGHDK and CDR2 SYGVNS come from the germline V gene. V was cut by 2 bases and J by 0 bases, with 8 bases left in between. CDR3: CASSESRLSGNTIYF. The CDR3 region has the DNA TGTGCCAGCAGTGAAAGCAGGCTCTCTGGAAACACCATATATTTT.

The chain employs TRBV9 and TRBJ2-6; 7 bases are a match to TRBD2. This CDR3 spans 17 amino acids. V was clipped by 3 bases and J by 0 bases; unmatched bases: 6. The germline V gene has CDR1 SGDLS and CDR2 YYNGEE. The CDR3 loop reads CASSGKLASSGANVLTF. The CDR3, as DNA: TGTGCCAGCAGCGGCAAACTAGCGTCCTCTGGGGCCAACGTCCTGACTTTC.

The chain uses TRBV6-4 and TRBJ2-3; TRBD2 matches 9 bases. V was pared by 3 bases and J by 4 bases, with 8 bases of the junction left unmatched. Germline V gene sequence: CDR1 MRHNA, CDR2 SNTAGT. The CDR3 extends over 16 amino acids. The CDR3 bases are TGTGCCAGCAGTGAGAGGCCTAGCGGGACTCCAGATACGCAGTATTTT. Translating gives CASSERPSGTPDTQYF.

The chain is built from TRBV5-6 and TRBJ2-7; 9 bases align to TRBD1. Germline V gene data show CDR1 as SGHDT and CDR2 as YYEEEE. Losses at the gene ends were 5 bases for V and 6 bases for J; bases not matched to a gene: 3. The CDR3 runs to 12 residues. CDR3 DNA sequence: TGTGCCAGCAGAAGGACAGGGGCCGAGCAGTACTTC. This encodes CASRRTGAEQYF.

The chain combines TRBV27 with TRBJ1-2; TRBD1 agrees at 10 bases. The CDR3 is 14 residues long. The germline V gene encodes CDR1 MNHEY and CDR2 SMNVEV (reference sequence). With 5 bases clipped from V and 6 bases from J, the junction kept 6 bases outside the gene matches. The CDR3 here is CASSRFGTGDGYTF. In nucleotides, the CDR3 is TGTGCCAGCAGTCGTTTCGGGACAGGGGATGGCTACACCTTC.

The CDR3, as DNA: TGTGCCAGCAGCCTTAGCTCCTACGAGCAGTACTTC. Its protein product is CASSLSSYEQYF. The V and J genes are TRBV14 and TRBJ2-7, with no clear D. CDR3 length: 12 amino acids. Between the trimmed V and J ends, which lost 4 bases and 0 bases, there was a span of 4 bases. Germline assignment: CDR1 SGHDN and CDR2 FVKESK. The full variable domain, completed using reference TRBV14 and TRBJ2-7, is EAGVTQFPSHSVIEKGQTVTLRCDPISGHDNLYWYRRVMGKEIKFLLHFVKESKQDESGMPNNRFLAERTGGTYSTLKVQPAELEDSGVYFCASSLSSYEQYFGPGTRLTVT.

The genes are TRBV30 and TRBJ2-7, with D maybe TRBD1 (6 bases). Between the trimmed V and J ends, which lost 0 bases and 5 bases, there was a span of 14 bases. CDR1 is GTSNPN, CDR2 SVGIG, per germline (reference sequence). CDR3 length: 14 residues. This CDR3 reads CAWSVPGGMNEQYF. The DNA for the CDR3 is TGTGCCTGGAGTGTACCTGGGGGCATGAACGAGCAGTACTTC.

This chain connects TRBV30 to TRBJ2-1; 8 nucleotides align to TRBD2. The CDR3 length is 13 residues. Trimming cost V 0 bases and J 6 bases; bases outside gene matches: 1. Germline V CDR1 and CDR2: GTSNPN, SVGIG (reference sequence). CDR3 nucleotide sequence: TGTGCCTGGAGTGTACTAGCGGCCAATGAGCAGTTCTTC. Encoded protein: CAWSVLAANEQFF.

This clone has a single count. The gene calls are TRBV19 and TRBJ1-5; weak D call: TRBD1 (5 bases). Germline V gene sequence: CDR1 LNHDA, CDR2 SQIVND (reference sequence). The CDR3 has 14 residues. V was trimmed by 6 bases and J by 7 bases, leaving 16 bases between them. The CDR3 DNA is TGTGCCAGTAGCTCTTCAGGGTATGGCCAGCCCCAGCATTTT. It translates to CASSSSGYGQPQHF.

The chain combines TRBV19 with TRBJ2-1, with D perhaps matching TRBD1 (5 bases). The germline V and J ends were trimmed by 7 bases and 0 bases, with 7 bases remaining between them. The CDR3 is 13 residues long. Germline lookup yields CDR1 LNHDA and CDR2 SQIVND (reference sequence). CDR3 coding DNA: TGTGCCAGTAAGGGGTCCTCCTACAATGAGCAGTTCTTC. Its translation: CASKGSSYNEQFF. Combining the CDR3 with reference TRBV19 and TRBJ2-1 gives the whole variable domain DGGITQSPKYLFRKEGQNVTLSCEQNLNHDAMYWYRQDPGQGLRLIYYSQIVNDFQKGDIAEGYSVSREKKESFPLTVTSAQKNPTAFYLCASKGSSYNEQFFGPGTRLTVL.

The rearrangement joins TRBV6-1 to TRBJ2-1; D is undetermined. The germline V gene has CDR1 MNHNS and CDR2 SASEGT. V lost 0 bases and J lost 11, with 8 bases in between. This CDR3 is 12 amino acids long. The CDR3 nucleotides are TGTGCCAGCAGTGAAGCGAGCACCAAGCAGTTCTTC. Amino acids: CASSEASTKQFF.

The J gene is TRBJ1-5, the V gene TRBV4-2; 9 bases align to TRBD1. V gave up 3 bases and J gave up 6 bases; unmatched junction bases: 6. Germline loops: CDR1 LGHNA, CDR2 YNFKEQ. The CDR3 extends over 15 amino acids. This chain's CDR3 is CASSQLRTGAQPQHF. As DNA, the CDR3 is TGTGCCAGCAGCCAGCTACGGACAGGGGCTCAGCCCCAGCATTTT.